Listed below are T cell receptor beta chains from one sample, sequenced in a study of cytomegalovirus exposure and HLA in healthy donors. The protocol was immunoSEQ multiplex PCR, while the TCRdb copy is restricted to in-frame clones and leaves out a portion. The table includes about 88,000 clones, approximately 80% detected once. The specimen sequenced was PBMCs. The receptors originated from a man aged 25-45 years in good health and CMV-seronegative. The conserved cysteine and the conserved F or W are not part of the CDR3 here.

TRBV5-1	TRBJ2-7	ASRPGEPYEQY
TRBV7-8	TRBJ2-7	ASSSGTGAYEQY
TRBV27	TRBJ2-7	ASSPGTGFDYEQY
TRBV10-3	TRBJ2-2	AISGRTGEITGELF
TRBV5-1	TRBJ2-4	ASRAGVKNIQY
TRBV2	TRBJ1-5	ASRAETGDSNQPQH
TRBV28	TRBJ2-2	ASRPQPGVTGRGELF
TRBV27	TRBJ1-1	ASSFNPRDTEAF
TRBV4-1	TRBJ2-2	ASSQDFDSANTGELF
TRBV7-7	TRBJ2-1	ASSPGLAYNEQF
TRBV19	TRBJ2-7	ASRPTGANYEQY
TRBV7-8	TRBJ1-5	ASSLVGGGQGQPQH
TRBV9	TRBJ1-3	ASSVEDASGRTIY
TRBV9	TRBJ1-4	ASSGRQGGRANEKLF
TRBV7-2	TRBJ2-7	ASSLAAEQY
TRBV2	TRBJ1-4	ASSPGQEKLF
TRBV28	TRBJ1-4	ASSPPGQLNEKLF
TRBV6-6	TRBJ2-3	ASSLTGVDTQY
TRBV4-1	TRBJ2-1	ASRNPTSGGPKEQF
TRBV27	TRBJ1-4	ASSPYSTGEAEKLF
TRBV19	TRBJ2-3	ASSVDLDEADTQY
TRBV7-2	TRBJ1-2	ASSNTGQGYGYT